This TCR beta chain emerged from a study of cytomegalovirus exposure and HLA in healthy donors. Both 60 Vbeta primers and 13 Jbeta primers went into the PCR. Profiled with immunoSEQ multiplex PCR; TCRdb holds only in-frame clones, not every one. The top ten clones hold about 1.6% of a sample with nearly 110,000 clones, approximately 80% of them seen once. Study findings and constraints: Cytomegalovirus status, reportedly, was diagnosed with high specificity and sensitivity by the classifier. In a later analysis, HLA-associated beta chains showed higher expansion and lower generation probabilities than comparable chains.

The CDR3 spans 15 residues. CDR1 and CDR2 (germline): MDHEN, SYDVKM. The V gene end was trimmed by 5 bases and the J gene end by 4 bases; junction bases not matched to a gene: 7. Note on this clone: The antigen remains undetermined.

The receptor comes from a man in his fifties or sixties in good health and CMV-seronegative. The sequenced sample consisted of PBMCs. This chain connects TRBV28 to TRBJ2-5; 10 nucleotides align to TRBD2. The CDR3 DNA reads as TGTGCCAGCAGTCCCTCTAGCGGGGGAGGAGAGACCCAGTACTTC. It is translated as CASSPSSGGGETQYF.